These T cell receptor beta chains were read from a single sample in a study of OX40 agonist ivuxolimab in advanced cancers. Sequencing was performed with immunoSEQ multiplex PCR; in TCRdb, only in-frame clones are kept and a portion is missing. The data hold about 58,000 clones, with roughly 84% observed a single time. The specimen was CD4+ or CD8+ T cells sorted from blood, collected in a trial of the OX40 agonist ivuxolimab. Receptors were obtained from an adult with an advanced solid tumor such as melanoma, head and neck, liver or kidney cancer. The CDR3 runs from the conserved cysteine through the conserved F or W. Each record gives: clone size, J gene, D gene, V gene, CDR3 protein, CDR3 DNA. D genes are given only for firm matches. Where a row states a size, it is once, few, many or the class of an expanded clone; other rows omit it.

clone_size: -
j_call: TRBJ2-1
d_call: -
v_call: TRBV29-1
cdr3_aa: CSAGGSSYNEQFF
cdr3_nt: TGCAGCGCGGGTGGGAGCTCCTACAATGAGCAGTTCTTC

clone_size: -
j_call: TRBJ1-4
d_call: TRBD1
v_call: TRBV5-6
cdr3_aa: CASSLVGQNEKLFF
cdr3_nt: TGTGCCAGCAGCTTGGTGGGACAGAATGAAAAACTGTTTTTT

clone_size: -
j_call: TRBJ1-5
d_call: TRBD1
v_call: TRBV6-1
cdr3_aa: CASRDRGPKQPQHF
cdr3_nt: TGTGCCAGCAGGGACAGGGGGCCGAAGCAGCCCCAGCATTTT

clone_size: -
j_call: TRBJ1-1
d_call: -
v_call: TRBV5-1
cdr3_aa: CASQQAPGGFTEAFF
cdr3_nt: TGCGCCAGCCAGCAGGCCCCGGGGGGTTTTACTGAAGCTTTCTTT

clone_size: once
j_call: TRBJ2-1
d_call: -
v_call: TRBV2
cdr3_aa: CASSSTNYNEQFF
cdr3_nt: TGTGCCAGCAGCAGCACCAACTACAATGAGCAGTTCTTC

clone_size: few
j_call: TRBJ1-5
d_call: TRBD1
v_call: TRBV28
cdr3_aa: CASSSTGGSNQPQHF
cdr3_nt: TGTGCCAGCAGTTCGACAGGGGGAAGCAATCAGCCCCAGCATTTT

clone_size: -
j_call: TRBJ1-3
d_call: -
v_call: TRBV19
cdr3_aa: CASSTRGTDSGNTIYF
cdr3_nt: TGTGCCAGTAGTACTCGAGGGACGGACTCTGGAAACACCATATATTTT

clone_size: -
j_call: TRBJ1-2
d_call: TRBD1
v_call: TRBV5-1
cdr3_aa: CATRQGNYGYTF
cdr3_nt: TGCGCCACCAGACAGGGGAATTATGGCTACACCTTC

clone_size: -
j_call: TRBJ1-4
d_call: TRBD1
v_call: TRBV19
cdr3_aa: CASNPDRGLSTNEKLFF
cdr3_nt: TGTGCCAGTAACCCGGACAGGGGGCTCTCAACTAATGAAAAACTGTTTTTT

clone_size: -
j_call: TRBJ1-6
d_call: -
v_call: TRBV18
cdr3_aa: CASSSGRRSYNSPLHF
cdr3_nt: TGTGCCAGCTCATCCGGACGCCGCTCCTATAATTCACCCCTCCACTTT

clone_size: few
j_call: TRBJ1-6
d_call: -
v_call: TRBV7-9
cdr3_aa: CATETGIYNSPLHF
cdr3_nt: TGTGCCACAGAGACGGGGATCTATAATTCACCCCTCCACTTT

clone_size: -
j_call: TRBJ2-2
d_call: -
v_call: TRBV29-1
cdr3_aa: CSVIWPLNTGELFF
cdr3_nt: TGCAGCGTTATTTGGCCTCTCAACACCGGGGAGCTGTTTTTT

clone_size: few
j_call: TRBJ2-7
d_call: -
v_call: TRBV4-1
cdr3_aa: CASSQELGHYEQYF
cdr3_nt: TGCGCCAGCAGCCAAGAACTAGGTCACTACGAGCAGTACTTC

clone_size: -
j_call: TRBJ2-1
d_call: -
v_call: TRBV6-1
cdr3_aa: CASSPGVFNEQFF
cdr3_nt: TGTGCCAGCAGTCCTGGGGTCTTCAATGAGCAGTTCTTC

clone_size: -
j_call: TRBJ1-1
d_call: TRBD1
v_call: TRBV6-1
cdr3_aa: CASSQGAGTEAFF
cdr3_nt: TGTGCCAGCAGTCAGGGGGCTGGGACTGAAGCTTTCTTT

clone_size: -
j_call: TRBJ2-5
d_call: -
v_call: TRBV20-1
cdr3_aa: CSAMAETQYF
cdr3_nt: TGCAGTGCTATGGCGGAGACCCAGTACTTC

clone_size: -
j_call: TRBJ2-7
d_call: TRBD2
v_call: TRBV5-4
cdr3_aa: CASSLRTSGFEQYF
cdr3_nt: TGTGCCAGCAGCTTGCGGACTAGCGGTTTCGAGCAGTACTTC

clone_size: -
j_call: TRBJ1-2
d_call: -
v_call: TRBV16
cdr3_aa: CASSPLGWRDSYTF
cdr3_nt: TGTGCCAGCAGCCCCTTGGGATGGCGGGATAGCTACACCTTC

clone_size: -
j_call: TRBJ1-4
d_call: TRBD1
v_call: TRBV30
cdr3_aa: CAWLKGQGINEKLFF
cdr3_nt: TGTGCCTGGCTCAAGGGACAGGGGATTAATGAAAAACTGTTTTTT

clone_size: -
j_call: TRBJ1-4
d_call: -
v_call: TRBV28
cdr3_aa: CASNSRAPSGEKLFF
cdr3_nt: TGTGCCAGCAATAGCCGGGCCCCCTCGGGTGAAAAACTGTTTTTT

clone_size: -
j_call: TRBJ2-5
d_call: -
v_call: TRBV5-1
cdr3_aa: CASSFSILDQETQYF
cdr3_nt: TGCGCCAGCAGCTTCTCGATACTAGACCAAGAGACCCAGTACTTC

clone_size: -
j_call: TRBJ1-1
d_call: -
v_call: TRBV11-3
cdr3_aa: CASSLGGGNTEAFF
cdr3_nt: TGTGCCAGCAGCTTAGGTGGGGGGAACACTGAAGCTTTCTTT

clone_size: -
j_call: TRBJ2-3
d_call: -
v_call: TRBV5-1
cdr3_aa: CASSPLSSTDTQYF
cdr3_nt: TGCGCCAGCAGCCCACTATCTAGCACAGATACGCAGTATTTT

clone_size: -
j_call: TRBJ1-2
d_call: -
v_call: TRBV18
cdr3_aa: CASSPLPQDNYGYTF
cdr3_nt: TGTGCCAGCTCACCACTGCCCCAGGACAACTATGGCTACACCTTC

clone_size: -
j_call: TRBJ2-1
d_call: -
v_call: TRBV5-1
cdr3_aa: CASRRLYGYNEQFF
cdr3_nt: TGCGCCAGCAGACGGCTTTACGGGTACAATGAGCAGTTCTTC

clone_size: few
j_call: TRBJ1-1
d_call: -
v_call: TRBV2
cdr3_aa: CASIWARDGPGAEAFF
cdr3_nt: TGTGCCAGCATCTGGGCCAGGGACGGGCCGGGGGCTGAAGCTTTCTTT